The T cell receptor (beta chain) described here comes from a study of shared clonotypes between healthy human individuals (dated by TCRdb to the early 2020s). About the full investigation: The cohort comprised a couple of women and a few men aged 18 to 49 years. For each donor, CD4 naive and CD4 memory were each run on three plates, CD8 naive on two plates, and CD8 memory on one plate. To increase sequencing depth and limit assay-specific biases, different laboratories used diverse techniques to prepare libraries and sequence TCR repertoires. Between about 0.8 and 9 billion PBMCs per donor were obtained by leukapheresis. The study deeply sequenced blood TCR repertoires of about 5 healthy adults to estimate repertoire size and the extent of clonotype sharing between individuals.

Using the deep immunoSEQ assay, TCR CDR3 regions were amplified from genomic DNA by multiplex PCR. Genomic DNA extracted from each cell subset was distributed evenly over all wells of several immunoSEQ 96-well plates, and each plate served as one replicate. Each replicate PCR for sorted subsets received about 210 ng genomic DNA, equal to roughly 30,000 T cell genomes. Purified libraries were quantified with a Qubit 3.0 fluorometer, sized on a Bioanalyzer 2100, and re-quantified with the KAPA Library Quantification kit. A separate single-read 150-cycle Illumina NextSeq 550 flow cell was used to sequence each immunoSEQ 96-well plate. As for how the authors treated the data: The immunoSEQ output contained only junctional sequences without quality scores, so filtering could not match that applied to full-length reads. Sequences were annotated with PyIR, a Python wrapper for IgBLAST v1.9, using IMGT germline references to assign V/J genes and CDR3. Any read was removed if the V/J assignment was weak (E-value above 1e-6), the CDR3 was missing, or the read contained stop codons, out-of-frame junctions, or ambiguous translated residues. A V3J clonotype was defined by an identical inferred V gene, J gene, and CDR3 amino acid sequence. To compute the percentage overlap between repertoires, the number of shared unique clonotypes was divided by the size of the smaller repertoire. Repertoire richness was assessed with RTK rarefaction, the Chao1 estimator, and Recon v2.1 estimates of unobserved clonotypes. Generation probabilities for all TCRbeta clonotypes obtained by the gDNA method from a handful of donors were computed using OLGA. Imported from immuneACCESS, the table was reduced by TCRdb to in-frame sequences with V and J called. These copies leave out some clones; in studies compared against another copy, an unresolved V gene accounts for under half, and the cause of the remainder is not known. Clonal size and the V and J genes are those of that table, whereas D and trimming came from the DNA. In this sample the table shows hundreds of thousands of clones, about 96% of which occur a single time. In total, the top ten clones hold 0.06% of the sample.

Healthy HIV-negative adults with no recently reported acute infections or vaccinations were included as donors. Every donor was a Caucasian adult residing in Nashville, Tennessee, USA. CD4+ T cells were enriched by magnetic negative selection; naive cells were then positively selected on CD45RA, and the negative fraction formed the memory subset. After blood collection by leukapheresis, PBMCs were isolated using Ficoll-Histopaque density gradient centrifugation and then cryopreserved in the vapor phase of liquid nitrogen. Purity and quantity of every magnetically sorted T cell population were checked by analytical flow cytometry. From each sorted fraction, genomic DNA was isolated and quantified by UV absorbance on a Nanodrop 2000c. Summary of the overall study and its limitations: Pairwise subsampling led to the expectation that sequencing depth would affect the degree of clonotype sharing among donors. The small number of donors limited the genetic and exposure-history diversity represented. Incomplete sequencing was indicated by rarefaction of sorted-subset datasets, despite the large sequencing depth. About 5% of naive CD4, 3.5% of naive CD8, roughly 2.4% of memory CD4, and about 0.4% of memory CD8 clonotypes were shared across several donors. Naive subsets generally had larger estimated clonotype richness than memory subsets did. Compared with non-shared clonotypes, the clonotypes found in all four sorted-subset donors had higher generation probabilities. Sampling was restricted to blood, and TCR repertoires in tissues likely differ from the TCR repertoires found in blood.

This clone came up once. Its antigen has not been determined. No quality values exist for individual bases; no much larger clone is one base distant. The origin of this receptor is a woman aged 30 to 39 in good health. The source material was naive CD4+ T cells sorted from blood. Explained via the paper, the cell subset or site label denotes: CD45RA+ positively selected.

The CDR3 has the sequence CANFREGGESDEQYF. The nucleotides are TGTGCCAACTTTAGGGAAGGGGGCGAATCAGACGAGCAGTACTTC. This sequence uses TRBV28 and TRBJ2-5, with 7 middle bases fitting TRBD1. The better agreement between TRBJ2-7 and the DNA end casts doubt on the J call. CDR1 MDHEN and CDR2 SYDVKM are derived from the germline V gene. Including cysteine and phenylalanine, the CDR3 has 15 amino acids. Only CDR3 DNA remains: 45 bases, in frame from the first base.